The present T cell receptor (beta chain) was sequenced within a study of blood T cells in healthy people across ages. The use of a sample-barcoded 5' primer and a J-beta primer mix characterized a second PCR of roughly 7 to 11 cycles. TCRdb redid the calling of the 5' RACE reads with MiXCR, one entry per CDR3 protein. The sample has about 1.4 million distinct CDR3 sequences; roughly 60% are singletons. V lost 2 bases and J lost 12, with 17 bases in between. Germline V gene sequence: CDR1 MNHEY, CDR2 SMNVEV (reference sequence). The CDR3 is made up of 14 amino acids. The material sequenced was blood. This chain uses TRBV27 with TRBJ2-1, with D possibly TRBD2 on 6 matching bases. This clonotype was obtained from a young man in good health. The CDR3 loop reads CASSLGGAWMGQFF. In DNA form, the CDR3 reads TGTGCCAGCAGTTTAGGAGGGGCCTGGATGGGGCAGTTCTTC.